The rows below give T cell receptor beta chains drawn from one sample of a study of tissue T cells after allogeneic stem cell transplantation. The assay was immunoSEQ multiplex PCR, and TCRdb's table has in-frame clones only and misses some. The repertoire includes about 28,000 clones, about 85% of them detected once, and about 3.7% sits in the top ten. The specimen was blood, collected before transplantation. All receptors come from a woman aged 18-50 years who later had graft-versus-host disease after an allogeneic stem cell transplant. Each CDR3 is given with its conserved first and last residue. A D gene is named only where the DNA matches it firmly.

CDR3aa	v_gene	j_gene	d_gene
CASSPGTVSYNSPLHF	TRBV4-1	TRBJ1-6	TRBD1
CASSLAEGQGAFGYTF	TRBV5-1	TRBJ1-2	TRBD1
CASSRGIGGDQPQHF	TRBV18	TRBJ1-5	TRBD1
CASSLGGNTGELFF	TRBV5-1	TRBJ2-2	NA
CASSQEARDQPQHF	TRBV4-1	TRBJ1-5	NA
CASSQEVGEGTEAFF	TRBV4-1	TRBJ1-1	NA
CASSLSGRAGGELFF	TRBV5-1	TRBJ2-2	TRBD2
CASSYFGGSSEAFF	TRBV6-5	TRBJ1-1	NA
CASSGGGGYTF	TRBV18	TRBJ1-2	NA
CASSRNYILRARGSYEQYF	TRBV27	TRBJ2-7	NA
CASSFGGSPGQYF	TRBV11-2	TRBJ2-7	TRBD2
CASSYSGASSYNEQFF	TRBV6-5	TRBJ2-1	NA
CASSRQNTGELFF	TRBV6-5	TRBJ2-2	NA
CASSLIGHGGPEAFF	TRBV11-2	TRBJ1-1	NA
CASSESGGAEETQYF	TRBV7-3	TRBJ2-5	TRBD2
CASSPRTSGSSTDTQYF	TRBV10-1	TRBJ2-3	TRBD2
CASSPASDSYEQYF	TRBV3-1/TRBV3-2	TRBJ2-7	NA
CACSNPIVNEQFF	TRBV30	TRBJ2-1	NA
CASSFGVLSYEQYF	TRBV5-1	TRBJ2-7	NA
CASSWVGAGELFF	TRBV5-4	TRBJ2-2	NA
CASLFIRGEDYNEQFF	TRBV25-1	TRBJ2-1	TRBD2
CASSVAGGGWYEQYF	TRBV9	TRBJ2-7	TRBD2
CASSLSQGRIYEQYF	TRBV5-4	TRBJ2-7	NA
CASSLARGRGSYEQYF	TRBV27	TRBJ2-7	TRBD2
CATGGPGQGYNEQFF	TRBV4-3	TRBJ2-1	NA
CSVGSGGTYEQYF	TRBV29-1	TRBJ2-7	TRBD2
CASSQGQPGANVLTF	TRBV18	TRBJ2-6	NA
CASSLVDRATQYF	TRBV7-9	TRBJ2-3	NA
CASSIQALSYNEQFF	TRBV7-2	TRBJ2-1	NA
CATSDGFQGHTGELFF	TRBV24-1	TRBJ2-2	NA
CASSDSSRNAGELFF	TRBV6-4	TRBJ2-2	NA
CASSRDYTDTQYF	TRBV5-1	TRBJ2-3	TRBD2
CASSYGQTTYEQYF	TRBV6-2/TRBV6-3	TRBJ2-7	NA
CASSLGQFDGELFF	TRBV5-6	TRBJ2-2	NA
CASSDSSGGADTQYF	TRBV6-4	TRBJ2-3	TRBD2
CASSQDRGPTEAFF	TRBV4-2	TRBJ1-1	TRBD1
CASSPPGTGELFF	TRBV7-3	TRBJ2-2	NA
CASSRDRAFF	TRBV12-3/TRBV12-4	TRBJ1-1	NA
CASSLYGTGSGNEQYF	TRBV28	TRBJ2-7	TRBD1
CASSFRGSYEQYF	TRBV11-2	TRBJ2-7	NA
CASSEGASGAETQYF	TRBV6-4	TRBJ2-5	TRBD2
CASSGAGTSVSEQYF	TRBV5-1	TRBJ2-7	TRBD2
CASSRTGTGSEQYF	TRBV6-5	TRBJ2-7	TRBD1
CASTPGPSYNEQFF	TRBV19	TRBJ2-1	NA
CASSWGGQISGNTIYF	TRBV5-1	TRBJ1-3	TRBD1
CASRPGVNNYGYTF	TRBV19	TRBJ1-2	NA
CASSLMRYGYTF	TRBV28	TRBJ1-2	NA
CASSQGLRGAFF	TRBV3-1/TRBV3-2	TRBJ1-1	NA
CASSLEQGAYEQYF	TRBV7-9	TRBJ2-7	TRBD1
CASSMTSGGYNEQFF	TRBV6-4	TRBJ2-1	TRBD2
CASSIGVRIRNTEAFF	TRBV19	TRBJ1-1	NA
CASSLALYMNTEAFF	TRBV7-9	TRBJ1-1	NA
CASSLTFPGGNGDTEAFF	TRBV7-3	TRBJ1-1	TRBD1